The entry below describes one TCR beta chain. Its target is not known. CDR1 and CDR2 from the germline V gene are SGHAT and FQNNGV. Trimming cost V 8 bases and J 1 base; bases outside gene matches: 12. The CDR3 sequence is 16 residues long. The sample comes from a study of shared clonotypes between healthy human individuals. About the research overall: Each donor had three CD4 naive, three CD4 memory, two CD8 naive and one CD8 memory plate.

TCRdb's table, derived via immunoSEQ multiplex PCR, lists solely in-frame clones and lacks some. Of more than 2 million clones in the sample, roughly 94% were seen once. Study findings and constraints: Although depth was large, rarefaction showed that sequencing of the sorted subsets was incomplete. How much donors shared clonotypes was expected to be affected by sequencing depth.

CD45RA-negative memory and CD45RA+ naive subsets were split from the CD4+ cells. This sequence was found in a man younger than 35 in good health. The chain combines TRBV11-2 with TRBJ1-2; 8 positions match TRBD1. Sequenced input: naive CD4+ T cells sorted from blood. Subset denoted: CD45RA+ positively selected. In DNA form, the CDR3 reads TGTGCCAGCCGAACCGCCCTGACAGGGGATAACTATGGCTACACCTTC. It is translated as CASRTALTGDNYGYTF.